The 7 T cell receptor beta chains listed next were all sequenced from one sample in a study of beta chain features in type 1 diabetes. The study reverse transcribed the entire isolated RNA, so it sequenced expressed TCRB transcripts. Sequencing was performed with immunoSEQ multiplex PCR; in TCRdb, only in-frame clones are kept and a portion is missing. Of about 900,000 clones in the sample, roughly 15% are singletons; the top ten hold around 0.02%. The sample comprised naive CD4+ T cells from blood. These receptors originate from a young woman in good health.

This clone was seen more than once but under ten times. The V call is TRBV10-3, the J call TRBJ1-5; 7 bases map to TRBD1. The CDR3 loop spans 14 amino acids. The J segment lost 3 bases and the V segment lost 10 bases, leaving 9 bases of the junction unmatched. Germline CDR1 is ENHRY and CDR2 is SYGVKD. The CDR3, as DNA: TGTGCCACTTCACGGGGACAGACCAATCAGCCCCAGCATTTT. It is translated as CATSRGQTNQPQHF.

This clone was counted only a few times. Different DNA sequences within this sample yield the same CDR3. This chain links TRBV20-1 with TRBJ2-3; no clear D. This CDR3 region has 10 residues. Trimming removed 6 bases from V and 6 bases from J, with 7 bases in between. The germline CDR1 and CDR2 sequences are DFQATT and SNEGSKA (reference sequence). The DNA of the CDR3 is TGCAGTGCATTGCGGGATACGCAGTATTTT. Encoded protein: CSALRDTQYF.

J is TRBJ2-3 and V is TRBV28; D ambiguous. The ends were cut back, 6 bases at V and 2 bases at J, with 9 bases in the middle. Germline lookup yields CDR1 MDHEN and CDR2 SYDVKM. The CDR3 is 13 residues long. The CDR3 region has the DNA TGTGCCAGCAGGGACCAGTTCACAGATACGCAGTATTTT. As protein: CASRDQFTDTQYF.

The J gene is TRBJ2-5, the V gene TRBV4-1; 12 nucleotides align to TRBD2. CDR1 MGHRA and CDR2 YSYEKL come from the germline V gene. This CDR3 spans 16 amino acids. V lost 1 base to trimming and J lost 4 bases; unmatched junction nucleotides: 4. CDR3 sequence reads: CASSQVGLAGTETQYF. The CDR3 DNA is TGCGCCAGCAGCCAAGTCGGACTAGCGGGAACAGAGACCCAGTACTTC.

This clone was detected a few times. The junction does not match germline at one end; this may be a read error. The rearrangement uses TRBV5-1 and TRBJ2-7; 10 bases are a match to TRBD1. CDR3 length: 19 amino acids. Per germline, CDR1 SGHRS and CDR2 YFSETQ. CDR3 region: CASRLGQADWTGGYHEQYF. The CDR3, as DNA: TGCGCCAGCCGCTTAGGTCAAGCAGACTGGACAGGGGGTTACCACGAGCAGTACTTC.

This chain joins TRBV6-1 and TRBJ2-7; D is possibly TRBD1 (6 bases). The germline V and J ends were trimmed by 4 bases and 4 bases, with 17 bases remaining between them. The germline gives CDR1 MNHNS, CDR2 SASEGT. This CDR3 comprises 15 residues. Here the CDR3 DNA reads TGTGCCAGCAGTGTACACCGGGACACCTTATACGAGCAGTACTTC. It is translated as CASSVHRDTLYEQYF.

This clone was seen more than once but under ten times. DNA for the CDR3: TGCAGCGCGGTGTCGCAGGGTCGAAATGAGCAGTTCTTC. It translates to CSAVSQGRNEQFF. This chain connects TRBV29-1 to TRBJ2-1, with D perhaps TRBD1 (5 bases). CDR1 and CDR2 (germline): SQVTM, ANQGSEA. CDR3 size: 13 residues. Trimming removed 7 bases at V and 7 bases at J, with 17 bases between.